Listed below are T cell receptor beta chains from one sample, sequenced in a study of T cells in AML relapse after transplant. TCRdb processed the PCR reads anew with MiXCR; each CDR3 protein has one entry. Of fewer than 4,500 distinct CDR3 sequences listed, around a tenth are singletons. The specimen was bone marrow, either the whole sample or a sorted T cell fraction (not recorded which), collected in complete remission. The receptors derive from a human donor who had a stem cell transplant for acute myeloid leukemia. Some T cells may be graft donor cells. Both conserved end residues are part of each CDR3. A D gene is named only where the DNA matches it firmly. For some rows the clone size is stated as once, few or many, or as a class when expanded; others skip it.

TRBJ2-7 | - | - | TRBV29-1 | TGCAGCGTTGTGGGGGGATCTAGCCCCTACGAGCAGTACTTC | CSVVGGSSPYEQYF
TRBJ1-1 | - | - | TRBV5-1 | TGCGCCAGCAGCTTGGGGGGCAGCTGGAACACTGAAGCTTTCTTT | CASSLGGSWNTEAFF
TRBJ2-3 | - | many | TRBV6-6 | TGTGCCAGCAGTTACCTTAGGGTCACAGATACGCAGTATTTT | CASSYLRVTDTQYF
TRBJ2-1 | - | many | TRBV4-1 | TGCGCCAGCAGCCTCCGACAGGGCCACTGGACTAGTATTTACAATGAGCAGTTCTTC | CASSLRQGHWTSIYNEQFF
TRBJ2-1 | - | medium-sized | TRBV4-1 | TGCGCCAGCAGCCAAGACTATTTCAATGAGCAGTTCTTC | CASSQDYFNEQFF
TRBJ2-5 | - | medium-sized | TRBV7-7 | TGTGCCAGCAGCGTATCGTACGGGGGCGGAGAGACCCAGTACTTC | CASSVSYGGGETQYF
TRBJ1-3 | - | medium-sized | TRBV4-3 | TGCGCCAGCAGCCAAGCGGGGCCTGGAAACACCATATATTTT | CASSQAGPGNTIYF
TRBJ2-2 | TRBD1 | medium-sized | TRBV4-1 | TGCGCCAGCAGGAATTCAGGGGGCCGGGAGCTGTTTTTT | CASRNSGGRELFF
TRBJ2-5 | TRBD2 | medium-sized | TRBV12-3/TRBV12-4 | TGTGCCAGCAGTCGGACTAGCGGACGGGAGACCCAGTACTTC | CASSRTSGRETQYF
TRBJ2-5 | - | few | TRBV5-1 | TGCGCCAGCAGCTTGGAGGGGGGTGGAGAGACCCAGTACTTC | CASSLEGGGETQYF
TRBJ1-2 | TRBD1 | medium-sized | TRBV27 | TGTGCCAGCAGTGTAGGGGGCAGCCCTAACTATGGCTACACCTTC | CASSVGGSPNYGYTF
TRBJ2-3 | TRBD2 | medium-sized | TRBV7-9 | TGTGCCAGCAGCTTAAAACTAGCGGGGTCAGATACGCAGTATTTT | CASSLKLAGSDTQYF
TRBJ2-7 | - | medium-sized | TRBV5-6 | TGTGCCAGCAGCTCGCTGTATCGGGGACACTACGAGCAGTACTTC | CASSSLYRGHYEQYF
TRBJ2-7 | TRBD2 | medium-sized | TRBV5-1 | TGCGCCAGCAGCAACCGGGAGCGGGGCATGCGGGAGCAGTACTTC | CASSNRERGMREQYF
TRBJ1-2 | - | medium-sized | TRBV4-3 | TGCGCCAGCAGCCAAGAATTAGTTGGGGCAGTCGACTATGGCTACACCTTC | CASSQELVGAVDYGYTF
TRBJ2-5 | - | medium-sized | TRBV4-2 | TGTGCCAGCAGCCAAGATCTAGGGAAAGTGACCCAGTACTTC | CASSQDLGKVTQYF
TRBJ2-2 | TRBD1 | medium-sized | TRBV29-1 | TGCAGCGCAGACAGGGAGACCGGGGAGCTGTTTTTT | CSADRETGELFF
TRBJ2-7 | TRBD1 | - | TRBV7-8 | TGTGCCAGCAGCTCCCCGGGACAGGGCTACGAGCAGTACTTC | CASSSPGQGYEQYF
TRBJ2-7 | - | medium-sized | TRBV20-1 | TGCAGTGCTAGAAATCAGGTGGAGGGGGGATACGAGCAGTACTTC | CSARNQVEGGYEQYF
TRBJ1-4 | - | large | TRBV5-6 | TGTGCCAGCAGCTTGGATGAAAACAATGAAAAACTGTTTTTT | CASSLDENNEKLFF
TRBJ1-6 | - | many | TRBV7-2 | TGTGCCAGCAGCTTCGGGGAATTGAATTCACCCCTCCACTTT | CASSFGELNSPLHF
TRBJ1-2 | TRBD1 | medium-sized | TRBV10-3 | TGTGCCATCAGTGCGGACAGGGCCTATGGCTACACCTTC | CAISADRAYGYTF
TRBJ1-2 | - | few | TRBV6-1 | TGTGCCAGCAGTGACCCGGGCAGGGGACCTTATGGCTACACCTTC | CASSDPGRGPYGYTF
TRBJ2-7 | - | medium-sized | TRBV3-1 | TGTGCCAGCAGCCAAAGTCTCGATGACTACGAGCAGTACTTC | CASSQSLDDYEQYF
TRBJ2-7 | - | many | TRBV7-8 | TGTGCCAGCAGCTCCCGGGACGGATCCTACGAGCAGTACTTC | CASSSRDGSYEQYF
TRBJ2-1 | TRBD2 | many | TRBV11-2 | TGTGCCAGCAGCTCCTGGTTCCGGGGGGGTAATGAGCAGTTCTTC | CASSSWFRGGNEQFF
TRBJ2-1 | - | - | TRBV29-1 | TGCAGCGTTGGGCCGCGTTACAATGAGCAGTTCTTC | CSVGPRYNEQFF
TRBJ2-1 | - | medium-sized | TRBV7-9 | TGTGCCAGCAGCTCAGGGACTGGAACCGACAATGAGCAGTTCTTC | CASSSGTGTDNEQFF
TRBJ2-3 | - | medium-sized | TRBV5-6 | TGTGCCAGCAGCGCCGGGTCTAGCACAGATACGCAGTATTTT | CASSAGSSTDTQYF
TRBJ1-1 | - | medium-sized | TRBV4-2 | TGTGCCAGCAGCCCTGGGGGGCTGGGGACTGAAGCTTTCTTT | CASSPGGLGTEAFF
TRBJ2-7 | - | - | TRBV21-1 | TGTGCCCGCGGCACCCTGTGGCGCTACGAGCAGTACTTC | CARGTLWRYEQYF
TRBJ2-6 | TRBD2 | - | TRBV9 | TGTGCCAGCAGCCCCTGGACTAGCGGAACTGGGGCCAACGTCCTGACTTTC | CASSPWTSGTGANVLTF
TRBJ2-1 | - | - | TRBV6-2/TRBV6-3 | TGTGCCAGCAGTTACATGGGGGCCAGGGAGCAGTTCTTC | CASSYMGAREQFF
TRBJ2-5 | TRBD1 | few | TRBV7-8 | TGTGCCAGCAGCAACCAGGGGGCTCGGGAGACCCAGTACTTC | CASSNQGARETQYF
TRBJ2-1 | - | medium-sized | TRBV4-1 | TGCGCCAGCAGCCAAGATTATTACAATGAGCAGTTCTTC | CASSQDYYNEQFF